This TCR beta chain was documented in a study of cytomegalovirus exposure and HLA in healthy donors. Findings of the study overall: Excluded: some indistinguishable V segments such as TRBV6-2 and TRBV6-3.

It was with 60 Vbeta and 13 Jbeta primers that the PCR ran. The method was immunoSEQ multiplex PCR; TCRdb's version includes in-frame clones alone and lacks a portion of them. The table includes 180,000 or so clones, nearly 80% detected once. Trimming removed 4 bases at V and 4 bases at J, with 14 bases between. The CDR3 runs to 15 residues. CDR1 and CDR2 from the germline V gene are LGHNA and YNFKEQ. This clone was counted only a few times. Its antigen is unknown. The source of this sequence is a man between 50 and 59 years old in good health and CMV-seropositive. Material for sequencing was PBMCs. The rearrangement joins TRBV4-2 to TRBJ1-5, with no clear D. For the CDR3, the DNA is TGTGCCAGCAGCCTCGCGATGGCAGGTAATCAGCCCCAGCATTTT. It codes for CASSLAMAGNQPQHF.